These T cell receptor beta chains were read from a single sample in a study of blood T cell repertoires in COVID-19. Clones were sequenced by immunoSEQ multiplex PCR, and TCRdb holds only the in-frame ones, with some missing. The repertoire holds about 220,000 clones, with more than 70% as singletons. Sequenced input: peripheral blood. The receptors come from a woman aged 45-60 years with acute or convalescent COVID-19. The CDR3 runs from the conserved cysteine through the conserved F or W. The order of the fields is J gene, V gene, D gene, clone size, CDR3 protein, CDR3 DNA. A D gene is named only where the DNA matches it firmly. A clone size is listed for some rows: how often the clone was seen (once, few, many), or a class if it is expanded.

>TRBJ2-4|TRBV5-1|TRBD1|.
CASSPPETGTKNIQYF
TGCGCCAGCAGCCCCCCTGAGACAGGGACCAAAAACATTCAGTACTTC
>TRBJ1-2|TRBV6-5|TRBD1|.
CASSSKGAVDYGYTF
TGTGCCAGCAGTTCCAAGGGGGCGGTTGACTATGGCTACACCTTC
>TRBJ2-3|TRBV3-1/TRBV3-2|TRBD2|.
CASSQDPLAGTTDTQYF
TGTGCCAGCAGCCAAGACCCACTAGCGGGAACCACAGATACGCAGTATTTT
>TRBJ1-5|TRBV2|.|.
CASSGDFSNQPQHF
TGTGCCAGCAGTGGGGACTTCAGCAATCAGCCCCAGCATTTT
>TRBJ1-3|TRBV5-1|TRBD1|few
CASRTGVSGNTIYF
TGCGCCAGCAGGACAGGGGTTTCTGGAAACACCATATATTTT
>TRBJ2-7|TRBV29-1|.|.
CSVEGGAGYEQYF
TGCAGCGTTGAGGGGGGGGCTGGGTACGAGCAGTACTTC
>TRBJ1-2|TRBV11-2|.|.
CASSLDRVGNYGYTF
TGTGCCAGCAGCTTAGACAGGGTGGGGAACTATGGCTACACCTTC
>TRBJ2-7|TRBV6-1|TRBD1|.
CASSGGGQGLHYEQYF
TGTGCCAGCAGTGGGGGAGGACAGGGACTTCACTACGAGCAGTACTTC
>TRBJ2-5|TRBV9|TRBD1|.
CASSALGDRETQYF
TGTGCCAGCAGCGCCCTAGGGGACAGAGAGACCCAGTACTTC
>TRBJ1-4|TRBV5-1|.|.
CASSLGRDEKLFF
TGCGCCAGCAGCTTGGGGAGGGATGAAAAACTGTTTTTT
>TRBJ2-1|TRBV20-1|TRBD2|few
CSAALAGAWFF
TGCAGTGCTGCTCTAGCGGGGGCGTGGTTCTTC
>TRBJ2-7|TRBV7-2|TRBD2|.
CASSPGLAGTYEQYF
TGTGCCAGCAGCCCGGGGCTAGCGGGCACCTACGAGCAGTACTTC
>TRBJ1-3|TRBV12-5|.|.
CASGPRLRGIISGNTIYF
TGTGCTAGTGGACCCCGATTGCGGGGAATCATCTCTGGAAACACCATATATTTT
>TRBJ2-3|TRBV7-9|TRBD2|.
CASSRRLAGAEDTQYF
TGTGCCAGCAGCCGTCGACTAGCGGGAGCTGAAGATACGCAGTATTTT
>TRBJ1-5|TRBV5-1|TRBD1|.
CASSLRTGDQPQHF
TGCGCCAGCAGCTTGAGGACAGGCGATCAGCCCCAGCATTTT
>TRBJ1-3|TRBV9|.|.
CASSSGLSGNTIYF
TGTGCCAGCAGCTCCGGGTTATCTGGAAACACCATATATTTT
>TRBJ1-1|TRBV29-1|TRBD1|.
CSVEDSYSGGRPEAFF
TGCAGCGTTGAAGATTCTTACTCAGGGGGTAGGCCTGAAGCTTTCTTT
>TRBJ2-1|TRBV7-2|.|.
CASSLLANEQFF
TGTGCCAGCAGCTTATTAGCGAATGAGCAGTTCTTC
>TRBJ2-2|TRBV28|.|.
CATTRLLNTGELFF
TGTGCCACCACGAGACTATTGAACACCGGGGAGCTGTTTTTT
>TRBJ1-1|TRBV6-5|TRBD1|.
CASSYGTGDSTEAFF
TGTGCCAGCAGTTACGGGACAGGGGATTCCACTGAAGCTTTCTTT
>TRBJ2-7|TRBV5-1|TRBD2|once
CASSPRGSGISYEQYF
TGCGCCAGCAGCCCCCGGGGTAGCGGGATCTCCTACGAGCAGTACTTC
>TRBJ1-1|TRBV2|.|.
CASSGMGAGRENTEAFF
TGTGCCAGCAGTGGAATGGGGGCAGGCAGAGAGAACACTGAAGCTTTCTTT
>TRBJ2-2|TRBV19|TRBD1|.
CASRGQGRNTGELFF
TGTGCCAGTAGAGGACAGGGAAGGAACACCGGGGAGCTGTTTTTT
>TRBJ1-2|TRBV4-2|.|few
CASSQSARNTGSNYGYTF
TGTGCCAGCAGCCAAAGCGCGCGTAATACAGGATCTAACTATGGCTACACCTTC
>TRBJ2-2|TRBV6-5|.|few
CASSYSAGLNTGELFF
TGTGCCAGCAGTTACTCGGCAGGGCTGAACACCGGGGAGCTGTTTTTT
>TRBJ2-7|TRBV27|TRBD1|.
CASSLLGQGQYEQYF
TGTGCCAGCAGTTTACTAGGACAGGGGCAGTACGAGCAGTACTTC
>TRBJ2-5|TRBV13|TRBD2|.
CASSAPLAGVKETQYF
TGTGCCAGCAGCGCCCCTCTAGCGGGAGTTAAAGAGACCCAGTACTTC
>TRBJ2-7|TRBV5-1|TRBD2|.
CASSLLGLADTYEQYF
TGCGCCAGCAGCCTCCTGGGACTAGCGGATACCTACGAGCAGTACTTC